The 13 T cell receptor beta chains reported below all come from one sample, sequenced in a study of siplizumab effects on memory and regulatory T cells. The protocol was immunoSEQ multiplex PCR, while the TCRdb copy is restricted to in-frame clones and leaves out a portion. The repertoire holds over 70,000 clones, with approximately 95% as singletons. What was sequenced was CD8+ T cells sorted from blood. The receptors here all came from a human donor in good health.

J is TRBJ2-7 and V is TRBV5-6; D not resolved. This CDR3 spans 14 amino acids. Looked up from germline, CDR1 is SGHDT and CDR2 is YYEEEE. Deletions cut 2 bases from V and 3 bases from J, with 12 bases between. The CDR3 region has the DNA TGTGCCAGCAGCTTCCAGGCTTTCGACTACGAGCAGTACTTC. Protein sequence: CASSFQAFDYEQYF.

This rearrangement joins TRBV6-6 to TRBJ2-2; 10 positions match TRBD1. The CDR3 runs to 15 residues. Germline V CDR1 and CDR2: MNHNY, SVGAGI (reference sequence). J lost 3 bases, V lost 6 bases, and 4 bases had no gene match. Written as DNA, the CDR3 is TGTGCCAGCAGGCACGGGACAGGGGACACCGGGGAGCTGTTTTTT. It translates to CASRHGTGDTGELFF.

The V gene is TRBV9, the J gene TRBJ1-5; maybe TRBD1 (6 bases). V shed 0 bases and J shed 4 bases, with 11 bases lying between them. CDR3 length equals 15 residues. In germline, CDR1 is SGDLS, CDR2 YYNGEE. DNA of the CDR3: TGTGCCAGCAGCGTAGCTGGGACACCTAATCAGCCCCAGCATTTT. The encoded protein is CASSVAGTPNQPQHF. The whole variable domain, filled in from reference TRBV9 and TRBJ1-5, reads DSGVTQTPKHLITATGQRVTLRCSPRSGDLSVYWYQQSLDQGLQFLIQYYNGEERAKGNILERFSAQQFPDLHSELNLSSLELGDSALYFCASSVAGTPNQPQHFGDGTRLSIL.

The chain joins TRBV7-9 to TRBJ1-1; weak D call: TRBD1 (5 bases). Per germline, CDR1 SEHNR and CDR2 FQNEAQ (reference sequence). Trimming pared 4 bases from V and 6 bases from J, leaving 12 bases between. CDR3 length equals 13 residues. The CDR3 DNA sequence: TGTGCCAGCAGCTCTTTAACCAGGGCTGAAGCTTTCTTT. Translating gives CASSSLTRAEAFF.

The chain's CDR3 is CASSSVVASGGSTDTQYF. The CDR3 DNA reads as TGTGCCAGCAGCTCCGTTGTGGCTAGCGGGGGTAGCACAGATACGCAGTATTTT. V is TRBV7-8 and J is TRBJ2-3, with 10 bases that match TRBD2. This CDR3 comprises 18 residues. CDR1 is SGHVS, CDR2 FQNEAQ, per germline. J lost 0 bases, V lost 4 bases, and 10 bases had no gene match.

The table lists this clone with a count of one. The rearrangement uses TRBV5-1 and TRBJ2-7; 8 nucleotides align to TRBD1. The CDR3 totals 13 residues. Germline V gives CDR1 SGHRS, CDR2 YFSETQ. Trimming at V came to 4 bases and at J to 5 bases, leaving 5 bases not matched to a gene. For the CDR3, the DNA is TGCGCCAGCAGCCCGACAGGGGTGGACGAGCAGTACTTC. Translating it yields CASSPTGVDEQYF.

The chain links TRBV4-1 to TRBJ2-7, with D perhaps TRBD1 (5 bases). V shed 1 base and J shed 9 bases, with 13 bases lying between them. Germline V gene sequence: CDR1 MGHRA, CDR2 YSYEKL. This CDR3 has 13 amino acids. The chain's CDR3 is CASSQGGPSGQYF. CDR3 nucleotides: TGCGCCAGCAGCCAAGGGGGCCCTTCTGGGCAGTACTTC.

The V call is TRBV27, the J call TRBJ2-1; D gene uncertain. This CDR3 is built from 13 residues. CDR1 is MNHEY, CDR2 SMNVEV, per germline (reference sequence). The V and J ends lost 3 bases and 4 bases respectively, with 7 bases between them. The CDR3 nucleotides read TGTGCCAGCAGTTTCGATGCGTACAATGAGCAGTTCTTC. This translates into CASSFDAYNEQFF.

The chain has TRBV10-3 and TRBJ2-3; TRBD2 might be the D (6 bases). V gave up 4 bases and J gave up 0 bases, with 14 bases separating them. The CDR3 spans 16 residues. Looked up from germline, CDR1 is ENHRY and CDR2 is SYGVKD. CDR3 DNA sequence: TGTGCCATCAGTGCTTGGATGAGCGGGAGCACAGATACGCAGTATTTT. The encoded protein is CAISAWMSGSTDTQYF.

This chain connects TRBV7-9 to TRBJ2-3; 9 bases are shared with TRBD2. V shed 4 bases and J 5 bases; nucleotides not matched to a gene: 7. CDR1 SEHNR and CDR2 FQNEAQ come from the germline V gene (reference sequence). The CDR3 consists of 15 residues. In DNA form, the CDR3 reads TGTGCCAGCAGCTCCCAGGGTAGCGGGAGAGATACGCAGTATTTT. Its translation: CASSSQGSGRDTQYF.

The gene calls are TRBV30 and TRBJ2-7, with a possible D match to TRBD1 (5 bases). This CDR3 region has 13 residues. The V gene's germline CDR1 is GTSNPN and CDR2 SVGIG (reference sequence). Trimming removed 0 bases from V and 2 bases from J, with 8 bases in between. The CDR3 is CAWSVPRAYEQYF. CDR3 bases: TGTGCCTGGAGTGTACCCAGGGCCTACGAGCAGTACTTC. Combining the CDR3 with reference TRBV30 and TRBJ2-7 gives the whole variable domain SQTIHQWPATLVQPVGSPLSLECTVEGTSNPNLYWYRQAAGRGLQLLFYSVGIGQISSEVPQNLSASRPQDRQFILSSKKLLLSDSGFYLCAWSVPRAYEQYFGPGTRLTVT.

The chain is built from TRBV9 and TRBJ2-3; the match to TRBD1 covers 8 bases. The CDR3 sequence is 15 residues long. The V segment lost 2 bases and the J segment 4 bases; nucleotides outside the gene matches: 6. From germline, CDR1 is SGDLS and CDR2 YYNGEE. CDR3 nucleotides: TGTGCCAGCAGCGTCGCAGGGGGCGGCGCAGATACGCAGTATTTT. Protein product: CASSVAGGGADTQYF.

V gene TRBV29-1 combines with J gene TRBJ2-3; no definite D call. From germline, CDR1 is SQVTM and CDR2 ANQGSEA. The length of the CDR3 is 13 residues. Trimming took 2 bases from V and 2 from J, leaving 8 bases between them. The CDR3 DNA reads as TGCAGCGTTGAAATTGCCGTCACAGATACGCAGTATTTT. This codes for CSVEIAVTDTQYF.